One TCR beta chain is described in this entry. Its antigen is as yet unknown. This CDR3 has 12 residues. Germline loops: CDR1 GTSNPN, CDR2 SVGIG (reference sequence). The V end was cut by 3 bases, the J end by 4 bases, with 10 bases between. These data belong to a study of cytomegalovirus exposure and HLA in healthy donors. The PCR was carried out with 60 Vbeta primers and 13 Jbeta primers. Clones were sequenced by immunoSEQ multiplex PCR, and TCRdb holds only the in-frame ones, with some missing. The table lists 150,000 to 200,000 clones, about 85% of them singletons, with more than 2% in the top ten. Overall study findings and caveats: Likely technical artifact: a cluster of highly shared sequence variants. Rarity held for most TCR sequences, but there were some public TCRs that occurred in many donors.

The specimen was PBMCs. This TCR was sampled from a young man in good health and CMV-seropositive. This chain connects TRBV30 to TRBJ2-7; tentative D call: TRBD1 (5 bases). Here the CDR3 DNA reads TGTGCCTGGAGCCCTGACAGATACGAGCAGTACTTC. Protein: CAWSPDRYEQYF.